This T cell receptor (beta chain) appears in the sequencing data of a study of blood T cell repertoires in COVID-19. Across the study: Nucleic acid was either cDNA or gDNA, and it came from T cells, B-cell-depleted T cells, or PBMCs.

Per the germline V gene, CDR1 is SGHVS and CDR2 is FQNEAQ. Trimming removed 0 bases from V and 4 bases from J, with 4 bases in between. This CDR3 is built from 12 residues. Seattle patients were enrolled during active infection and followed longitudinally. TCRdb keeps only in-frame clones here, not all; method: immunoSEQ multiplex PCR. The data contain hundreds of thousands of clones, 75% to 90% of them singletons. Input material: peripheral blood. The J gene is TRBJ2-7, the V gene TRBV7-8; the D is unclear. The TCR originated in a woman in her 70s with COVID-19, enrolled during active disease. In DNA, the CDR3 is TGTGCCAGCAGCTTAGCAACTTACGAGCAGTACTTC. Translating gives CASSLATYEQYF.